Detailed here is one T cell receptor beta chain. This CDR3 contains 12 residues. CDR1 and CDR2 from the germline V gene are MRHNA and SNTAGT. Trimming took 1 base from V and 7 from J, leaving 5 bases between them. A single record per CDR3 protein comes from TCRdb applying MiXCR to the RT-PCR reads. The sample comprises 500,000 to 600,000 distinct CDR3 sequences, about 11% of which are singletons, and roughly 9.6% rests with the top ten. This entry is derived from a study of response to subunit inactivated influenza vaccine. These data were likewise used in another study, on T cells expressing NK-cell markers. As that study records: 5'RACE template switching with UMIs generated TCR beta cDNA. The eight sequenced donors comprised seven who were HCMV-seropositive and one who was seronegative. Questions lingered over whether expanded NKG2C+ T cell clones were HCMV-specific.

The origin of this receptor is a man between 50 and 59 years old who received an inactivated influenza vaccine. The sample here was PBMCs from blood, taken on the day of vaccination. This sequence joins TRBV6-4 and TRBJ2-1; D not resolved. CDR3 DNA sequence: TGTGCCAGCAGTGACTTGGGGAATGAGCAGTTCTTC. This encodes CASSDLGNEQFF.